This T cell receptor (beta chain) was documented in a study of beta chain features in type 1 diabetes. The sample holds a few counts of this clone. Deletions cut 3 bases from V and 4 bases from J, with 15 bases between. CDR3 length: 16 residues. In germline, CDR1 is MNHEY, CDR2 SVGAGI. The sequenced template was cDNA made from the entire isolated RNA. Profiled with immunoSEQ multiplex PCR; TCRdb holds only in-frame clones, not every one. The data hold about 140,000 clones, with about a tenth observed a single time. The chain employs TRBV6-5 and TRBJ2-2; D is perhaps TRBD2 (7 bases). Sequencing input: central memory CD4+ T cells from blood. This clonotype originated in a woman aged 40 to 50 in good health. The CDR3 protein is CASSYGLGGGTGELFF. CDR3 nucleotides: TGTGCCAGCAGTTATGGGCTGGGAGGGGGCACCGGGGAGCTGTTTTTT.